These T cell receptor beta chains were read from a single sample in a study of control samples from healthy donors and cancer patients. Repertoires were generated with immunoSEQ multiplex PCR, while TCRdb's copy carries only in-frame clones and drops some. The sample lists some 11,000 clones, roughly 95% seen once, with 25% to 30% in the top ten. Source material: PBMCs. The receptors were gathered from a man aged 70-80 years with head and neck cancer. The CDR3 runs from the conserved cysteine through the conserved F or W. The D gene is left open where the match is weak. Not all rows give a size; the values are once, few, many and, for expanded clones, a class.

>TRBJ2-7|TRBD1|-|TRBV24-1
CATRERRQGGNEQYF
TGTGCCACTCGGGAAAGACGACAGGGGGGCAACGAGCAGTACTTC
>TRBJ2-4|-|-|TRBV5-5
CASSLWGENIQYF
TGTGCCAGCAGCTTGTGGGGCGAAAACATTCAGTACTTC
>TRBJ1-2|-|-|TRBV10-3
CAISPSGGNYGYTF
TGTGCCATCAGCCCGTCGGGGGGGAACTATGGCTACACCTTC
>TRBJ1-2|-|-|TRBV6-5
CASSSGGLGANYGYTF
TGTGCCAGCAGTTCCGGAGGACTCGGGGCTAACTATGGCTACACCTTC
>TRBJ1-5|-|-|TRBV5-1
CASSLAPTAYSNQPQHF
TGCGCCAGCAGCTTGGCCCCGACAGCTTATAGCAATCAGCCCCAGCATTTT
>TRBJ1-2|-|-|TRBV18
CASSPRQLHGYTF
TGTGCCAGCTCACCAAGGCAGCTTCATGGCTACACCTTC
>TRBJ2-2|-|-|TRBV5-4
CASSLKNTGELFF
TGTGCCAGCAGCTTGAAAAACACCGGGGAGCTGTTTTTT
>TRBJ2-1|TRBD2|-|TRBV7-6
CASSLGVAGGFSYNEQFF
TGTGCCAGCAGCTTAGGGGTAGCGGGAGGGTTCTCCTACAATGAGCAGTTCTTC
>TRBJ2-7|-|-|TRBV7-9
CASSRDRTIYEQYF
TGTGCCAGCAGCCGAGACAGGACCATCTACGAGCAGTACTTC
>TRBJ2-3|TRBD2|-|TRBV18
CASSLVAGIDTDTQYF
TGTGCCAGCTCACTTGTAGCGGGGATAGACACAGATACGCAGTATTTT
>TRBJ1-3|-|-|TRBV19
CASSTGQQGRSGNTIYF
TGTGCCAGTAGTACGGGCCAACAGGGCCGCTCTGGAAACACCATATATTTT
>TRBJ2-1|TRBD2|-|TRBV11-2
CASSLGRTSGEQFF
TGTGCCAGCAGCTTAGGGAGGACTAGTGGTGAGCAGTTCTTC
>TRBJ2-5|TRBD2|once|TRBV7-9
CASSARTSGIDVTQYF
TGTGCCAGCAGCGCCAGGACTAGCGGGATTGATGTGACCCAGTACTTC
>TRBJ2-5|TRBD1|-|TRBV10-3
CAISPGTAQETQYF
TGTGCCATCAGTCCCGGGACAGCTCAAGAGACCCAGTACTTC
>TRBJ2-7|-|few|TRBV11-2
CASSLASWDPIYEQYF
TGTGCCAGCAGCTTGGCCTCGTGGGATCCGATCTACGAGCAGTACTTC
>TRBJ2-5|TRBD2|-|TRBV5-4
CASSPGLARETQYF
TGTGCCAGCAGCCCTGGACTAGCTAGGGAGACCCAGTACTTC
>TRBJ1-4|-|-|TRBV19
CASSPDNIANEKLFF
TGTGCCAGTAGCCCCGACAATATAGCTAATGAAAAACTGTTTTTT
>TRBJ2-5|TRBD2|-|TRBV5-1
CASSSGLAGGPRETQYF
TGCGCCAGCAGCTCCGGACTAGCGGGAGGGCCGCGAGAGACCCAGTACTTC
>TRBJ2-1|-|-|TRBV10-3
CAILDQGSYNEQFF
TGTGCCATCCTCGACCAGGGATCCTACAATGAGCAGTTCTTC
>TRBJ2-7|-|-|TRBV28
CASSLQTSYEQYF
TGTGCCAGCAGTTTACAGACCTCCTACGAGCAGTACTTC
>TRBJ2-3|TRBD2|once|TRBV2
CASKLLAGGLTDTQYF
TGTGCCAGCAAGTTACTAGCGGGAGGCCTCACAGATACGCAGTATTTT
>TRBJ1-1|-|-|TRBV5-8
CASSLERRNTEAFF
TGTGCCAGCAGCTTGGAACGGAGGAACACTGAAGCTTTCTTT
>TRBJ1-1|-|-|TRBV19
CASSMVRGDEAFF
TGTGCCAGTAGTATGGTACGGGGAGATGAAGCTTTCTTT
>TRBJ2-5|TRBD1|-|TRBV30
CAWRDRGPVETQYF
TGTGCCTGGAGAGACAGGGGGCCGGTGGAGACCCAGTACTTC
>TRBJ2-7|TRBD2|-|TRBV29-1
CSVITFASGRQYF
TGCAGCGTTATTACGTTCGCTAGCGGGAGGCAGTACTTC
>TRBJ2-7|-|-|TRBV6-6
CASSYSWHSSYEQYF
TGTGCCAGCAGTTACTCGTGGCACTCCTCCTACGAGCAGTACTTC
>TRBJ2-6|-|-|TRBV27
CASRSRGAGANVLTF
TGTGCCAGCAGATCAAGGGGTGCTGGGGCCAACGTCCTGACTTTC
>TRBJ1-1|TRBD1|-|TRBV3-1/TRBV3-2
CASSQQGANTEAFF
TGTGCCAGCAGCCAACAGGGGGCGAACACTGAAGCTTTCTTT
>TRBJ1-1|TRBD1|-|TRBV28
CASRGQTGLNTEAFF
TGTGCCAGCAGGGGACAGACGGGTTTGAACACTGAAGCTTTCTTT
>TRBJ1-4|TRBD1|-|TRBV19
CASSILTGGTNEKLFF
TGTGCCAGTAGTATCTTGACAGGGGGAACTAATGAAAAACTGTTTTTT
>TRBJ1-2|-|-|TRBV5-1
CASSSQGANYGYTF
TGCGCCAGCAGCTCACAGGGCGCTAACTATGGCTACACCTTC
>TRBJ2-1|TRBD2|-|TRBV19
CASSIGGSGGPGINEQFF
TGTGCCAGTAGCATCGGGGGAAGCGGGGGGCCGGGTATTAATGAGCAGTTCTTC
>TRBJ1-2|-|-|TRBV6-4
CASSEGAAINYGYTF
TGTGCCAGCAGTGAGGGGGCAGCCATTAACTATGGCTACACCTTC
>TRBJ2-1|-|-|TRBV5-5
CASSLITGRYNEQFF
TGTGCCAGCAGCTTGATAACAGGCCGTTACAATGAGCAGTTCTTC
>TRBJ1-1|-|-|TRBV5-6
CASSLGFGRDEAFF
TGTGCCAGCAGCTTGGGATTTGGACGGGATGAAGCTTTCTTT
>TRBJ2-3|TRBD1|-|TRBV4-1
CASSGQARPDTQYF
TGCGCCAGCAGCGGACAGGCTCGGCCAGATACGCAGTATTTT
>TRBJ1-2|-|-|TRBV19
CASSINRNYGYTF
TGTGCCAGTAGTATCAACAGGAACTATGGCTACACCTTC
>TRBJ1-1|-|-|TRBV18
CASSPLEVNTEAFF
TGTGCCAGCTCGCCCTTGGAGGTGAACACTGAAGCTTTCTTT
>TRBJ2-7|TRBD1|-|TRBV10-3
CAPRDRGFYEQYF
TGTGCCCCCCGGGACAGGGGATTCTACGAGCAGTACTTC
>TRBJ2-3|-|-|TRBV7-9
CVTGRNTDTQYF
TGTGTAACAGGGAGGAACACAGATACGCAGTATTTT
>TRBJ1-6|TRBD1|-|TRBV27
CASRQTGLSAPLHF
TGTGCCAGCAGGCAGACAGGGTTAAGCGCACCCCTCCACTTT
>TRBJ2-7|TRBD1|-|TRBV6-1
CASSEAPDRGDEQYF
TGTGCCAGCAGTGAAGCCCCCGACAGGGGAGACGAGCAGTACTTC
>TRBJ2-4|-|once|TRBV29-1
CSVEPLAKNIQYF
TGCAGCGTTGAACCCCTAGCCAAAAACATTCAGTACTTC
>TRBJ1-1|-|-|TRBV2
CASRGLSEAFF
TGTGCCAGCAGAGGCCTTTCGGAAGCTTTCTTT
>TRBJ1-1|-|-|TRBV30
CAWKWAANTEAFF
TGTGCCTGGAAATGGGCAGCGAACACTGAAGCTTTCTTT
>TRBJ1-6|TRBD1|-|TRBV5-4
CASSLGQGYNSPLHF
TGTGCCAGCAGCTTGGGACAGGGGTATAATTCACCCCTCCACTTT
>TRBJ1-5|-|-|TRBV10-2
CASSFSNTDQPQHF
TGCGCCAGCAGTTTTTCCAACACGGATCAGCCCCAGCATTTT
>TRBJ2-3|-|-|TRBV25-1
CASSDYRASDTQYF
TGTGCCAGCAGTGATTACAGGGCTTCGGATACGCAGTATTTT
>TRBJ2-2|-|once|TRBV28
CASSRETLGSGELFF
TGTGCCAGCAGCCGGGAGACATTAGGCTCCGGGGAGCTGTTTTTT
>TRBJ2-7|TRBD1|-|TRBV5-4
CASSLGGQGTYEQYF
TGTGCCAGCAGCTTAGGCGGACAGGGTACCTACGAGCAGTACTTC